The rows below give T cell receptor beta chains drawn from one sample of a study of T cells in Graves' hyperthyroidism and ophthalmopathy. Via MiXCR, TCRdb re-called the multiplex PCR reads, giving one row per CDR3 protein. The sample records some 800,000 distinct CDR3 sequences, more than 30% being singletons. The source material was blood. The receptors here all came from a man younger than 30 with Graves' hyperthyroidism. CDR3s include the opening cysteine and the closing phenylalanine or tryptophan. D genes are given only for firm matches. For some rows the clone size is stated as once, few or many, or as a class when expanded; others skip it.

clone size,CDR3 length,V gene,J gene,D gene,CDR3 DNA,CDR3 protein
many,15,TRBV15,TRBJ1-5,NA,TGTGCCACCAGCAGAGTAGGGTATAACAATCAGCCCCAGCATTTT,CATSRVGYNNQPQHF
many,16,TRBV7-2,TRBJ1-5,NA,TGTGCCAGCAGCTCAACGCGGGGCAGACAAAATCAGCCCCAGCATTTT,CASSSTRGRQNQPQHF
few,15,TRBV4-1,TRBJ2-7,TRBD1,TGCGCCAGCAGCCGGGCAGGGGGCGCGGCCTACGAGCAGTACTTC,CASSRAGGAAYEQYF
NA,16,TRBV19,TRBJ1-1,NA,TGTGCCCATCAAGGGGGGGGCGGGGCAGTGAACACTGAAGCTTTCTTT,CAHQGGGGAVNTEAFF
many,14,TRBV12-3/TRBV12-4,TRBJ1-6,NA,TGTGCCAGCAGTCCAAGGGACGGCCTATCACCCCTCCACTTT,CASSPRDGLSPLHF
NA,12,TRBV29-1,TRBJ1-2,NA,TGCAGCCAGGCCGGGTCCCTCTATGGCTACACCTTC,CSQAGSLYGYTF
NA,13,TRBV29-1,TRBJ1-2,NA,TGCAGCGTTGAAGCCCCGCCTGGATATGGCTACACCTTC,CSVEAPPGYGYTF
few,17,TRBV7-9,TRBJ1-5,NA,TGTGCCAGCAGCTTAGGGACTTTGGGGGATGGCAATCAGCCCCAGCATTTT,CASSLGTLGDGNQPQHF
few,14,TRBV2,TRBJ2-5,NA,TGTGCCAGCAGTGAAGAGAGGGGATTGGAGACCCAGTACTTC,CASSEERGLETQYF
once,14,TRBV5-1,TRBJ2-7,TRBD1,TGCGCCAGCAGCTCCAGCCACAGGGGCTACGAGCAGTACTTC,CASSSSHRGYEQYF
few,16,TRBV4-1,TRBJ2-5,NA,TGCGCCAGCAGCCAAGTCGAACAGACGTACCAAGAGACCCAGTACTTC,CASSQVEQTYQETQYF
NA,14,TRBV4-1,TRBJ1-2,NA,TGCGCCAGCAGCCAAGATGATACTAACTATGGCTACACCTTC,CASSQDDTNYGYTF
NA,17,TRBV10-1,TRBJ2-2,TRBD2,TGCGCCAGCCGTCGACTAGCGGGAGGGGCGTCCACCGGGGAGCTGTTTTTT,CASRRLAGGASTGELFF
many,12,TRBV24-1,TRBJ2-5,TRBD2,TGTGCCAGGACTAGCAGCCAAGAGACCCAGTACTTC,CARTSSQETQYF
NA,14,TRBV7-9,TRBJ1-1,TRBD1,TGTGCCAGCAGTCTAGCCCGACAGGGGCCTGAAGCTTTCTTT,CASSLARQGPEAFF
NA,14,TRBV7-3,TRBJ2-2,NA,TGTGCCAGCAGCCTCCCCAGGGCCGGCGGGGAGCTGTTTTTT,CASSLPRAGGELFF
NA,13,TRBV9,TRBJ1-3,NA,TGTGCCAGCAGCGACTGGAATGGAAACACCATATATTTT,CASSDWNGNTIYF
once,13,TRBV25-1,TRBJ1-2,NA,TGTGCCAGCGTTGAATCCAGGGACTATGGCTACACCTTC,CASVESRDYGYTF
NA,14,TRBV7-2,TRBJ2-5,NA,TGTGCCAGCAGCTTGAAATGGGCGGGAGAGACCCAGTACTTC,CASSLKWAGETQYF
NA,12,TRBV20-1,TRBJ2-7,TRBD2,TGCAGTGCTGGGAGGGGAACCTACGAGCAGTACTTC,CSAGRGTYEQYF
NA,14,TRBV7-3,TRBJ2-1,NA,TGTGCCAGCAGCCCTACCGACAGGGGAGGGGAGCAGTTCTTC,CASSPTDRGGEQFF
few,12,TRBV7-2,TRBJ1-2,NA,TGTGCCAGCAGCTTTGCGGGGAGTGGCTACACCTTC,CASSFAGSGYTF
once,14,TRBV20-1,TRBJ2-5,NA,TGCAGTGCTAGAGTCTTGGGGCAGGAAGAGACCCAGTACTTC,CSARVLGQEETQYF
NA,14,TRBV20-1,TRBJ2-7,TRBD2,TGCAGTGTAATAACTAGCGAGACCTCCTACGAGCAGTACTTC,CSVITSETSYEQYF
few,13,TRBV20-1,TRBJ2-2,TRBD1,TGCAGTGCTACTCGACAGGGTGTCGGGGAGCTGTTTTTT,CSATRQGVGELFF
few,15,TRBV7-9,TRBJ2-5,NA,TGTGCCAGCAGCTTAACGTTACGGCAACAAGAGACCCAGTACTTC,CASSLTLRQQETQYF
many,18,TRBV29-1,TRBJ2-6,TRBD2,TGCAGCGTTTTCGACGGGCCGGGAGGGCGCGGTGGGGCCAACGTCCTGACTTTC,CSVFDGPGGRGGANVLTF
once,14,TRBV4-1,TRBJ2-7,NA,TGCGCCAGCAGCCAAGACACCCGGGGCTACGAGCAGTACTTC,CASSQDTRGYEQYF
many,14,TRBV7-9,TRBJ1-4,NA,TGTGCCAGCAGCTGGACGGGGGGCCCTGAAAAACTGTTTTTT,CASSWTGGPEKLFF
NA,14,TRBV7-3,TRBJ2-5,NA,TGTGCCAGCAGCCCAACTAGCCTTCAAGAGACCCAGTACTTC,CASSPTSLQETQYF
NA,16,TRBV5-1,TRBJ1-4,TRBD1,TGCGCCAGCAGCTTAGGAACAGGGGGTTTAAATGAAAAACTGTTTTTT,CASSLGTGGLNEKLFF
few,15,TRBV7-9,TRBJ2-5,TRBD2,TGCGCCAGCAGCCAAGAGGGACTACCTCAAGAGACCCAGTACTTC,CASSQEGLPQETQYF
NA,17,TRBV12-3/TRBV12-4,TRBJ1-1,TRBD1,TGTGCCAGCAGTTTGGGACAGGGAATGGCTTCACCGACTACGGCTTTCTTT,CASSLGQGMASPTTAFF
few,14,TRBV12-3/TRBV12-4,TRBJ2-7,NA,TGTGCCAGCAGTTCCCGACTAACTCTCTACGAGCAGTACTTC,CASSSRLTLYEQYF
NA,18,TRBV9,TRBJ1-4,NA,TGTGCCAGCAGCGCAACCGACGGCCAGGGCCGCACTAATGAAAAACTGTTTTTT,CASSATDGQGRTNEKLFF
few,18,TRBV11-2,TRBJ2-7,TRBD1,TGTGCCAGCAGCACGTTACATATAACAGGGGCCGTTTACTACGAGCAGTACTTC,CASSTLHITGAVYYEQYF
NA,15,TRBV5-5,TRBJ2-7,TRBD2,TGTGCCAGCAGCCCCGGGAGGGGCCGCAGGTACGAGCAGTACTTC,CASSPGRGRRYEQYF
many,13,TRBV2,TRBJ1-5,NA,TGTGCCAGCAGGGGGGCCCCGGGTCAGCCCCAGCATTTT,CASRGAPGQPQHF
NA,15,TRBV7-9,TRBJ1-1,NA,TGTGCCAGCAGCTTGGATGGGCCAGGGATCACTGAAGCTTTCTTT,CASSLDGPGITEAFF
NA,11,TRBV5-1,TRBJ1-1,NA,TGCGCCAGCAGCTGGCACTCTGAAGCTTTCTTT,CASSWHSEAFF
NA,15,TRBV10-3,TRBJ1-3,NA,TGTGCCAGCAGCCCGAGGGGACTTTCCTCGAACACCATATATTTT,CASSPRGLSSNTIYF
NA,14,TRBV5-1,TRBJ2-7,NA,TGCGCCAGCAGCTTGAATGAGGGTCCCTACGAGCAGTACTTC,CASSLNEGPYEQYF
many,15,TRBV7-2,TRBJ1-5,TRBD1,TGTGCCAGCAGCTCCAGGGGGGTCAACAATCAGCCCCAGCATTTT,CASSSRGVNNQPQHF
NA,16,TRBV7-6,TRBJ2-7,TRBD2,TGTGCCAGCAGCTCCCTACTAGCGGGTGGTGCCGACGAGCAGTACTTC,CASSSLLAGGADEQYF
NA,14,TRBV6-5,TRBJ1-2,NA,TGTGCCAGCAGTTTCGGAGGAGCTCACTATGGCTACACCTTC,CASSFGGAHYGYTF
NA,14,TRBV12-3/TRBV12-4,TRBJ1-4,NA,TGTGCCAGCAATCTCGCCGCAGGGGACGAAAAACTGTTTTTT,CASNLAAGDEKLFF
many,18,TRBV10-3,TRBJ1-2,NA,TGTGCCATCAGTGAGGTCTACAGGGAAGCCCGCGGCCACTATGGCTACACCTTC,CAISEVYREARGHYGYTF
many,15,TRBV11-2,TRBJ1-5,TRBD1,TGTGCCAGCAGCTTAGATCCCGGGACAGGGGGCGCGAAGCATTTT,CASSLDPGTGGAKHF
few,15,TRBV7-7,TRBJ2-5,TRBD2,TGTGCTAGCAGCTGGAATAGCGGGAACCAAGAGACCCAGTACTTC,CASSWNSGNQETQYF
many,14,TRBV15,TRBJ2-5,NA,TGTGCCACCAGCAGAGATTTTAGGGGTGAGACCCAGTACTTC,CATSRDFRGETQYF
NA,12,TRBV29-1,TRBJ1-4,TRBD1,TGCAGCGAACAGGGGAGGGATGAAAAACTGTTTTTT,CSEQGRDEKLFF
few,14,TRBV7-3,TRBJ2-2,NA,TGTGCCAGCAGCCCAGAGACAGCCACCGGGGAGCTGTTTTTT,CASSPETATGELFF
many,14,TRBV10-3,TRBJ1-5,TRBD1,TGTGCCATCAGTGCACAGGGGAGGGATCAGCCCCAGCATTTT,CAISAQGRDQPQHF